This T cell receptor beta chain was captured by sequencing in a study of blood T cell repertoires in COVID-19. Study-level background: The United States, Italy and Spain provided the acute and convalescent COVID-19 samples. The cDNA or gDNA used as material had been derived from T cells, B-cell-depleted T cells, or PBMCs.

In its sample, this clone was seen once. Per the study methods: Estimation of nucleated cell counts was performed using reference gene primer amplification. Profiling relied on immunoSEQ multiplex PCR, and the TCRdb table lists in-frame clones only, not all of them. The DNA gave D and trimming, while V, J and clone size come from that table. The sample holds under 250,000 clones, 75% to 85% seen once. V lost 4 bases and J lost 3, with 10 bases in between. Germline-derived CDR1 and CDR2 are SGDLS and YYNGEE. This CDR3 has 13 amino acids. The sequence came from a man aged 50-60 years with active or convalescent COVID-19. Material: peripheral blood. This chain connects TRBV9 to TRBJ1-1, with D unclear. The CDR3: CASSIMRDTEAFF. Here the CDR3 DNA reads TGTGCCAGCAGCATCATGAGGGACACTGAAGCTTTCTTT.